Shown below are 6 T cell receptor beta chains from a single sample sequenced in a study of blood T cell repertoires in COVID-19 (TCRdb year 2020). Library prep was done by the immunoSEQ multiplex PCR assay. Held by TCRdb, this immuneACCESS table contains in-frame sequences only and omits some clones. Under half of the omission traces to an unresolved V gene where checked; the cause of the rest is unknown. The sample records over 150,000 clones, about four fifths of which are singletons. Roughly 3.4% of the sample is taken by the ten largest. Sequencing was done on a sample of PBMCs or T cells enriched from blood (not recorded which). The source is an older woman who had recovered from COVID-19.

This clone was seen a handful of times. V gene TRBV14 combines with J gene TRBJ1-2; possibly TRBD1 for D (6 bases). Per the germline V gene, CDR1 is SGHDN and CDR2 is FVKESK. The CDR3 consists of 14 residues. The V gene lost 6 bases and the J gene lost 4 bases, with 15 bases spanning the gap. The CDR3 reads CASRKQGYLYGYTF. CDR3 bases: TGTGCCAGCAGAAAACAGGGTTACCTCTATGGCTACACCTTC.

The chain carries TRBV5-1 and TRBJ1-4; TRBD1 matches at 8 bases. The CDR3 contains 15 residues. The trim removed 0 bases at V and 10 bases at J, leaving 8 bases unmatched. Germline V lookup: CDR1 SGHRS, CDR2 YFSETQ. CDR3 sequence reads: CASSLDQGAKGKLFF. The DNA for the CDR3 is TGCGCCAGCAGCTTGGACCAGGGGGCGAAGGGAAAACTGTTTTTT.

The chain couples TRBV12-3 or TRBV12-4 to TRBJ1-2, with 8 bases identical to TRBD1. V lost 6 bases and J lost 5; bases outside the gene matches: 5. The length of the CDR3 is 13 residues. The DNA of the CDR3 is TGTGCCAGCAGCTACGGACAGGGATATGGCTACACCTTC. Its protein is CASSYGQGYGYTF.

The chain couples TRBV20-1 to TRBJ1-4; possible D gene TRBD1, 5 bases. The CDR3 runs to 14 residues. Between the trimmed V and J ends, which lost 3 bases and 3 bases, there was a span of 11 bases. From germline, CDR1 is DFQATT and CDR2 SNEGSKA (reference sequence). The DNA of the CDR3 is TGCAGTGCTAGTAAATGGGACTCTAATGAAAAACTGTTTTTT. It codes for CSASKWDSNEKLFF.

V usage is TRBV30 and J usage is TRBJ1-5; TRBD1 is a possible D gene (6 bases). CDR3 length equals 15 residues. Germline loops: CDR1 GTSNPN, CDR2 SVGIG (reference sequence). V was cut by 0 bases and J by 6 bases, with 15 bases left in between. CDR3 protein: CAWSVLGGGAQPQHF. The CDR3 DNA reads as TGTGCCTGGAGTGTACTAGGAGGGGGGGCTCAGCCCCAGCATTTT.

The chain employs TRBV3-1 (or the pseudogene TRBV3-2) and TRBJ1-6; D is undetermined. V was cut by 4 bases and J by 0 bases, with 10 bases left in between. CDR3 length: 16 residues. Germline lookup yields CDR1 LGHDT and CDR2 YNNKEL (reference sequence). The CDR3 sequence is CASSLSPSSYNSPLHF. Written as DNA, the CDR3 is TGTGCCAGCAGCCTATCCCCCAGCTCCTATAATTCACCCCTCCACTTT.